These 21 T cell receptor beta chains came from one sample sequenced in a study of cytomegalovirus exposure and HLA in healthy donors. With 60 Vbeta and 13 Jbeta primers, the PCR was carried out. Using immunoSEQ multiplex PCR, the repertoire was profiled, and TCRdb retains in-frame clones only, with some absent. The data contain 100,000 to 150,000 clones, around 87% of them singletons. The sequenced sample consisted of PBMCs. These receptors all stem from a woman in her twenties or thirties in good health and CMV-seronegative.

The chain employs TRBV6-1 and TRBJ2-5; TRBD1 aligns across 10 bases. Matching the DNA end better, TRBJ2-7 makes the J call doubtful. Germline CDR1 and CDR2: MNHNS and SASEGT. The CDR3 runs 13 residues. The CDR3 region is CASGETGGNEQYF. CDR3 DNA: TGTGCCAGCGGCGAGACAGGGGGCAACGAGCAGTACTTC.

V gene TRBV6-5 combines with J gene TRBJ2-7; 9 bases fit TRBD2. Germline V gives CDR1 MNHEY, CDR2 SVGAGI. V dropped 6 bases and J dropped 7; count of bases not matched to a gene: 10. There are 14 residues in the CDR3. CDR3 DNA sequence: TGTGCCAGCAGCCCGGGACTAGCTTCAGGGGAGCAGTACTTC. This translates into CASSPGLASGEQYF.

This clone has more than one count but fewer than ten. The rearrangement links TRBV5-1 to TRBJ2-5, with D maybe TRBD2 (7 bases). This CDR3 is 16 amino acids long. Per germline, CDR1 SGHRS and CDR2 YFSETQ. Trimming pared 0 bases from V and 4 bases from J, leaving 16 bases between. The CDR3 is CASSLAGTGRGETQYF. In DNA form, the CDR3 reads TGCGCCAGCAGCTTGGCCGGTACAGGGAGGGGAGAGACCCAGTACTTC.

The genes are TRBV25-1 and TRBJ1-2; D is ambiguous. The V end was cut by 1 base, the J end by 3 bases, with 6 bases between. Germline CDR1 and CDR2: MGHDK and SYGVNS. The CDR3 totals 13 residues. In DNA form, the CDR3 reads TGTGCCAGCAGTGAATTGGCGGACTATGGCTACACCTTC. Residues: CASSELADYGYTF.

The chain combines TRBV4-1 with TRBJ2-7; D is possibly TRBD2 (6 bases). This CDR3 is built from 16 residues. CDR1 is MGHRA, CDR2 YSYEKL, per germline. V lost 0 bases and J 0 bases, leaving 12 bases between the germline ends. The CDR3 sequence is CASSQDAGTGSYEQYF. CDR3 DNA sequence: TGCGCCAGCAGCCAAGATGCGGGGACTGGCTCCTACGAGCAGTACTTC.

This clone was seen just once. The CDR3 is CASSDGQGFDNEQFF. In DNA, the CDR3 is TGTGCCAGCAGTGATGGTCAGGGGTTCGACAATGAGCAGTTCTTC. This chain uses TRBV2 with TRBJ2-1; D is possibly TRBD1 (6 bases). The V and J ends lost 3 bases and 5 bases respectively, with 14 bases between them. The CDR3 contains 15 residues. CDR1 is SNHLY, CDR2 FYNNEI, per germline.

Here the CDR3 DNA reads TGTGCCTGGACACCCGGGGGAGGTGAAAAACTGTTTTTT. Translation gives CAWTPGGGEKLFF. V usage is TRBV30 and J usage is TRBJ1-4; maybe TRBD1 (5 bases). Germline V CDR1 and CDR2: GTSNPN, SVGIG (reference sequence). The CDR3 has 13 residues. The V end was cut by 4 bases, the J end by 7 bases, with 13 bases between.

The chain carries TRBV5-8 and TRBJ2-7, with 7 bases aligning to TRBD2. Germline V CDR1 and CDR2: SGHTS, YDEGEE. CDR3 size: 15 residues. V lost 0 bases to trimming and J lost 0 bases; unmatched junction nucleotides: 3. This CDR3 reads CASSLGLAVSYEQYF. The DNA for the CDR3 is TGTGCCAGCAGCTTGGGGCTAGCGGTCTCCTACGAGCAGTACTTC.

CDR3 amino acids: CAWSVLGGGANVLTF. The CDR3, as DNA: TGTGCCTGGAGTGTACTAGGTGGTGGGGCCAACGTCCTGACTTTC. The rearrangement uses TRBV30 and TRBJ2-6; TRBD2 is a possible D gene (5 bases). Germline CDR1 GTSNPN, CDR2 SVGIG (reference sequence). The CDR3 length is 15 residues. Trimming removed 0 bases at V and 3 bases at J, with 9 bases between.

The rearrangement joins TRBV5-4 to TRBJ2-5, with TRBD1 matching 9 bases. TRBJ2-7 explains the end of the DNA better; the J call may be wrong. The CDR3 sequence is 16 residues long. Germline lookup yields CDR1 SGHNT and CDR2 YYREEE (reference sequence). CDR3 loop: CASSSPGQGSSYEQYF. In DNA form, the CDR3 reads TGTGCCAGCAGCTCCCCGGGACAGGGAAGCTCCTACGAGCAGTACTTC.

V and J are TRBV5-6 and TRBJ2-2; D unclear. V gave up 0 bases and J gave up 3 bases, with 6 bases separating them. Germline V gene data show CDR1 as SGHDT and CDR2 as YYEEEE. The CDR3 covers 14 residues. CDR3 region: CASSLGRYTGELFF. The DNA for the CDR3 is TGTGCCAGCAGCTTGGGTCGGTACACCGGGGAGCTGTTTTTT.

This chain links TRBV27 with TRBJ2-7; 14 bases fit TRBD2. V shed 4 bases and J 4 bases; nucleotides not matched to a gene: 6. The CDR3 length is 16 residues. Germline V gene data show CDR1 as MNHEY and CDR2 as SMNVEV (reference sequence). The CDR3 here is CASSWGLAGAVYEQYF. In nucleotides, the CDR3 is TGTGCCAGCAGTTGGGGACTAGCGGGGGCCGTATACGAGCAGTACTTC.

V is TRBV28 and J is TRBJ1-5, with 8 bases fitting TRBD1. Trimming took 4 bases from V and 3 from J; bases not matched to a gene: 5. This CDR3 comprises 15 residues. Per the germline V gene, CDR1 is MDHEN and CDR2 is SYDVKM. CDR3 in amino acids: CASSSPTGANQPQHF. CDR3 DNA: TGTGCCAGCAGTTCCCCGACAGGGGCCAATCAGCCCCAGCATTTT.

The rearrangement joins TRBV7-6 to TRBJ2-2; tentatively, D is TRBD2 (6 bases). This CDR3 has 13 residues. Trimming pared 5 bases from V and 6 bases from J, leaving 10 bases between. Per germline, CDR1 SGHVS and CDR2 FNYEAQ. The CDR3 protein is CASSPGTSGELFF. The CDR3 DNA reads TGTGCCAGCAGCCCCGGGACTTCCGGGGAGCTGTTTTTT.

The gene calls are TRBV7-2 and TRBJ1-3; no reliable D call. This CDR3 is 13 amino acids long. Trimming pared 6 bases from V and 6 bases from J, leaving 12 bases between. Germline CDR1 reads SGHTA; CDR2 reads FQGNSA. In DNA form, the CDR3 reads TGTGCCAGCAGAGACATTCGGATAAACACCATATATTTT. Residues: CASRDIRINTIYF.

The chain links TRBV6-5 to TRBJ1-2, with D perhaps matching TRBD1 (6 bases). Trimming took 5 bases from V and 3 from J, leaving 16 bases between them. CDR3 length: 15 residues. Germline values: CDR1 MNHEY, CDR2 SVGAGI. The CDR3 region is CASSPRGGADYGYTF. For the CDR3, the DNA is TGTGCCAGCAGTCCCCGGGGGGGGGCGGACTATGGCTACACCTTC.

V gene TRBV7-2 combines with J gene TRBJ1-5, with 8 bases lining up with TRBD1. Germline V gene data show CDR1 as SGHTA and CDR2 as FQGNSA. The ends lost 4 bases at V and 4 bases at J; junction bases unmatched: 6. The CDR3 spans 15 residues. The DNA for the CDR3 is TGTGCCAGCAGCTCCGACAGGGGTAGGAATCAGCCCCAGCATTTT. Its translation: CASSSDRGRNQPQHF.

The chain employs TRBV6-5 and TRBJ1-3, with TRBD1 matching over 9 bases. There are 15 residues in the CDR3. After removal of 2 bases from V and 3 bases from J, the junction contained 2 bases not matched to a gene. Germline loops: CDR1 MNHEY, CDR2 SVGAGI. The CDR3 spells CASSYRTGVGNTIYF. DNA for the CDR3: TGTGCCAGCAGTTACAGGACAGGGGTTGGAAACACCATATATTTT.

V gene TRBV27 combines with J gene TRBJ2-1, with a weak D call TRBD1 (5 bases). Trimming stripped 0 bases from V and 3 bases from J, with 9 bases between. CDR1 MNHEY and CDR2 SMNVEV come from the germline V gene (reference sequence). This CDR3 has 15 residues. Here the CDR3 reads CASSLSPTVYNEQFF. Written as DNA, the CDR3 is TGTGCCAGCAGTTTATCGCCGACAGTCTACAATGAGCAGTTCTTC.

This sequence joins TRBV6-1 and TRBJ1-2; the D gene is possibly TRBD1 (6 bases). V lost 6 bases, J lost 7 bases, and 18 bases lay in between. This CDR3 contains 14 residues. CDR1 MNHNS and CDR2 SASEGT come from the germline V gene. CDR3 residues: CASRRGEGGAGYTF. The CDR3 DNA sequence: TGTGCCAGCAGGAGGGGGGAGGGGGGGGCTGGCTACACCTTC.

The J gene is TRBJ2-5, the V gene TRBV30, with 10 bases lining up with TRBD2. The tail of the sequence fits TRBJ2-7 better, so the J call may be wrong. The CDR3 runs to 16 residues. CDR1 is GTSNPN and CDR2 is SVGIG in the germline V gene (reference sequence). CDR3 amino acids: CAWSVRASGGSYEQYF. The DNA for the CDR3 is TGTGCCTGGAGTGTACGGGCTAGCGGGGGATCCTACGAGCAGTACTTC.